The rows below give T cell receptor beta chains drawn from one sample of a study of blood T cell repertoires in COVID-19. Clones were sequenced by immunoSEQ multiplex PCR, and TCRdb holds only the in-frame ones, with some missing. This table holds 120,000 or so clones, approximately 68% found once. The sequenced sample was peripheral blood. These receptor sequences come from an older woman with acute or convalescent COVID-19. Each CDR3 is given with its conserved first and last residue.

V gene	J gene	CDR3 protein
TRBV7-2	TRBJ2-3	CASSLDYFRRGSTDTQYF
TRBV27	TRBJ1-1	CASSLFPGVEAFF
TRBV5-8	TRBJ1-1	CAEDSGRGGTEAFF
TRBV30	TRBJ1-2	CAWILRTGTGGGYTF
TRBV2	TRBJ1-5	CASSAQNQPQHF
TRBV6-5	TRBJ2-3	CASSYGRETQYF
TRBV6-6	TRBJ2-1	CASSYKGAEQFF
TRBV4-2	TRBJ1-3	CASSQDPTGAGNTIYF
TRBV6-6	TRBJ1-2	CASSLGQRGGGYTF
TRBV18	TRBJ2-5	CASSRVAGSQETQYF
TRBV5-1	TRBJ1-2	CASSLGTGVWYGYTF
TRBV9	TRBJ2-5	CASSASAGVETQYF
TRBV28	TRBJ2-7	CASSLSDRGYEQYF
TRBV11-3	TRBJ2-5	CASSTGLAGKETQYF
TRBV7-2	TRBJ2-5	CASSPRDRSGGTQYF
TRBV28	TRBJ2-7	CASSFAGRGQYF
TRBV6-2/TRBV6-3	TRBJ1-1	CASSPRGQRITEAFF
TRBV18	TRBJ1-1	CASSQAPSGNTEAFF
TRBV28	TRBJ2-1	CASSFWAGSRNEQFF
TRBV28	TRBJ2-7	CASSLLQESYEQYF